A single sample is the source of the 7 T cell receptor beta chains below, sequenced in a study of blood T cell repertoires in COVID-19. Profiled with immunoSEQ multiplex PCR; TCRdb holds only in-frame clones, not every one. The table includes around 200,000 clones, over 60% detected once. Sequencing was done on a sample of peripheral blood. These receptors were taken from a woman in her seventies with acute or convalescent COVID-19.

V gene TRBV5-4 combines with J gene TRBJ2-5; TRBD1 matches 9 bases. The length of the CDR3 is 17 residues. With 2 bases clipped from V and 4 bases from J, the junction kept 12 bases outside the gene matches. Germline V lookup: CDR1 SGHNT, CDR2 YYREEE (reference sequence). In DNA, the CDR3 is TGTGCCAGCAGCTTAGGGAAGACAGGGGGTTTTTTAGAGACCCAGTACTTC. Translating it yields CASSLGKTGGFLETQYF.

The chain employs TRBV2 and TRBJ2-7, with 7 bases aligning to TRBD1. The CDR3 has 13 residues. CDR1 and CDR2 from the germline V gene are SNHLY and FYNNEI. With 7 bases clipped from V and 1 base from J, the junction kept 4 bases outside the gene matches. The CDR3 nucleotides are TGTGCCAGCAAAGAGACAGGGTCCTACGAGCAGTACTTC. It codes for CASKETGSYEQYF.

V usage is TRBV10-3 and J usage is TRBJ1-1; D is ambiguous. With 8 bases removed from V and 3 bases from J, the gap between germline ends came to 7 bases. In germline, CDR1 is ENHRY, CDR2 SYGVKD. This CDR3 contains 11 residues. DNA for the CDR3: TGTGCCATCCTGCGGGACACTGAAGCTTTCTTT. This translates into CAILRDTEAFF.

The chain recombines TRBV15 with TRBJ2-5; 8 positions match TRBD2. The length of the CDR3 is 15 residues. Per germline, CDR1 LNHNV and CDR2 YYDKDF (reference sequence). V dropped 5 bases and J dropped 5; count of bases not matched to a gene: 10. The CDR3 DNA reads TGTGCCACCAGCGACCACGGGACTAGTGAGGAGACCCAGTACTTC. It codes for CATSDHGTSEETQYF.

CDR3 sequence (DNA): TGTGCCAGCAGCCAAGCCCCGGGACAGGGAAGGGACACCGGGGAGCTGTTTTTT. It codes for CASSQAPGQGRDTGELFF. The genes are TRBV3-1 (or the pseudogene TRBV3-2) and TRBJ2-2, with 9 nucleotides matching TRBD1. The germline V gene has CDR1 LGHDT and CDR2 YNNKEL (reference sequence). V lost 1 base and J lost 3; bases outside the gene matches: 9. The CDR3 has 18 amino acids.

The chain employs TRBV28 and TRBJ1-2; 7 bases match TRBD1. The germline V gene has CDR1 MDHEN and CDR2 SYDVKM. The CDR3 runs 15 residues. V was pared by 5 bases and J by 4 bases, with 10 bases of the junction left unmatched. The CDR3 nucleotides read TGTGCCAGCAGTCCAATCAACAGGGGAGGCTATGGCTACACCTTC. Translating it yields CASSPINRGGYGYTF.

The V and J genes are TRBV19 and TRBJ1-3; perhaps TRBD1 as D (5 bases). The CDR3 length is 12 residues. The germline gives CDR1 LNHDA, CDR2 SQIVND (reference sequence). Trimming stripped 8 bases from V and 4 bases from J, with 9 bases between. The CDR3 DNA reads as TGTGCCAGTGGGAACAGGGGAAACACCATATATTTT. Translation gives CASGNRGNTIYF.